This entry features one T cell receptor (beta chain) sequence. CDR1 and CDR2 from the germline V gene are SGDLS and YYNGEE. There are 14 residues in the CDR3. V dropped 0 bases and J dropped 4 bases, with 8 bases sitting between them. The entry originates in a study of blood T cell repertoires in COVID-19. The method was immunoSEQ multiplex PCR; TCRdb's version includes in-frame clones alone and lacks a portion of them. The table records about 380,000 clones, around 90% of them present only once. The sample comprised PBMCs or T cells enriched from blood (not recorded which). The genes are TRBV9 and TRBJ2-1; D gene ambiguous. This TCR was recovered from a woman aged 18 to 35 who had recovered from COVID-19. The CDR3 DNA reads TGTGCCAGCAGCGTAGAGACTGTATACAATGAGCAGTTCTTC. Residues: CASSVETVYNEQFF.